This TCR beta chain stems from a study of CD8 T cells in Susac syndrome (dated by TCRdb to the late 2010s). With regard to the full study: Repertoire sequencing was used to test whether CD8+ T cell activation and differentiation in Susac syndrome was antigen driven. Clonality of the CD8+ T cell repertoire was compared between eleven to twelve healthy donors, approximately 14 Susac syndrome patients and under 16 multiple sclerosis patients.

Study-wide conclusions, independent of this receptor: The TCR sequencing and HLA analysis was acknowledged to have included a relatively small number of individuals.

The germline V gene (reference sequence) gives CDR1 as SGHNT and CDR2 as YYREEE. Taken from cysteine to phenylalanine, the CDR3 has 14 residues. Of the read, only the CDR3 DNA is kept; its 42 bases are in frame from base 1. V lost 2 bases and J lost 3 bases; the stretch between them is 11 bases long. RNA was extracted with the RNeasy kit and roughly 0.45 to 1 ug was reverse transcribed using random hexamers. The immunoSEQ multiplex PCR assay, which covers 54 Vbeta and 13 Jbeta segments, was used to amplify TCR beta CDR3 regions. Bias from PCR amplification was corrected by using a synthetic template baseline for primer optimization and for computational correction. From the authors' description of their analysis: Only productive sequences were kept, with reads annotated to V, D and J genes according to IMGT and analyzed in immunoSEQ Analyzer. To calculate clonality, Shannon entropy was normalized by log2 of the number of productive unique sequences and then subtracted from one. Public and private clones were assessed among the 100 most prevalent clones of each patient and control. Susac-specific clones were defined as absent from healthy and MS cohorts, roughly 1,100 published viral clones and other ImmuneACCESS disease sequences. Clones were called with MiXCR by TCRdb after fastp trimmed the public reads at Q25, and only in-frame beta chains were retained. Each record represents a unique CDR3 protein, reported with the most common genes and DNA among its rows. TCRdb's processing, not the study's, gives the V and J calls here. The sample records around 56,000 distinct CDR3 sequences, approximately 94% of which are singletons. Clones ranked in the top ten supply nearly 0.2% of the sample.

Peripheral blood CD8+ and CD4+ T cells from healthy donors, Susac syndrome patients and multiple sclerosis patients were profiled by high-throughput TCR beta sequencing. Healthy donors were age- and sex-matched controls. Bulk CD8+ and CD4+ T cells were purified magnetically by negative isolation, whereas CD8+ TEMRA cells were enriched by FACS. Blood was drawn into EDTA tubes, processed within 24 hours, and PBMCs were isolated by density gradient centrifugation. PBMCs intended for TCR sequencing were cryopreserved in liquid nitrogen and thawed later in a water bath at 37 degrees C. The sorted or isolated CD4+, CD8+ and CD8+ TEMRA cells had a purity of 90% or higher. Remarks on this clonotype: Its antigen is unknown. Nothing much larger sits one base from this clone, and base qualities are not available.

The chain is encoded by TRBV5-4 joined to TRBJ1-1, with no D gene named confidently. Sample: CD8+ T cells from PBMCs. The clonotype was recovered from a human donor in good health. This receptor carries the CDR3 CASSFFTADTEAFF. The DNA sequence follows: TGTGCCAGCAGCTTTTTTACCGCGGACACTGAAGCTTTCTTT.